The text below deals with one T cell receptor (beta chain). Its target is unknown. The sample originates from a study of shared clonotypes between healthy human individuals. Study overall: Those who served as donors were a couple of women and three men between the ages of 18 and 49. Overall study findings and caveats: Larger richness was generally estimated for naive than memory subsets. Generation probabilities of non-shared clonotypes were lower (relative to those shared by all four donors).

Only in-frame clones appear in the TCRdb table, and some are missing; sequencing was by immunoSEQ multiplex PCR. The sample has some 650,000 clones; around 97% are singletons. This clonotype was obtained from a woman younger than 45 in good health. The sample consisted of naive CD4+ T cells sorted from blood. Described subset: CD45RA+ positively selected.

The chain's CDR3 is CATRFDDNRGTIYF. The DNA for the CDR3 is TGTGCCACCCGGTTCGATGACAACCGTGGCACCATATATTTT. The chain recombines TRBV10-3 with TRBJ1-3; the D is unclear. Per germline, CDR1 ENHRY and CDR2 SYGVKD. The ends were cut back, 10 bases at V and 9 bases at J, with 22 bases in the middle. The CDR3 covers 14 residues.